These 6 T cell receptor beta chains originate from one sample sequenced in a study of blood T cell repertoires in COVID-19. Produced via immunoSEQ multiplex PCR; TCRdb's table is partial and in-frame only. Of under 85,000 clones detected, around 88% appear once; the ten largest clones hold around 14%. Material for sequencing was peripheral blood. These receptors were taken from a man in his 70s with active or convalescent COVID-19.

CDR3 sequence: CASSRGGASGNTEAFF. The CDR3 bases are TGTGCCAGCAGCCGAGGGGGGGCTAGCGGGAACACTGAAGCTTTCTTT. The genes are TRBV7-8 and TRBJ1-1; tentatively, D is TRBD1 (6 bases). The CDR3 is 16 amino acids. V was cut by 5 bases and J by 1 base, with 17 bases left in between. Germline assignment: CDR1 SGHVS and CDR2 FQNEAQ.

The chain carries TRBV7-9 and TRBJ2-5; 7 bases are shared with TRBD1. Trimming removed 8 bases from V and 5 bases from J; junction bases left unmatched: 5. This CDR3 contains 12 residues. CDR1 is SEHNR and CDR2 is FQNEAQ in the germline V gene (reference sequence). This chain's CDR3 is CASQGVGETQYF. The CDR3 DNA reads TGTGCCAGCCAGGGGGTCGGGGAGACCCAGTACTTC.

The J gene is TRBJ1-4, the V gene TRBV5-1; no definite D call. V gave up 10 bases and J gave up 3 bases, with 19 bases separating them. Germline lookup yields CDR1 SGHRS and CDR2 YFSETQ. The CDR3 spans 15 residues. CDR3 in DNA: TGCGCCTCGGCCTCTCCGGGTGCAGCTAATGAAAAACTGTTTTTT. Encoded protein: CASASPGAANEKLFF.

V gene TRBV5-1 combines with J gene TRBJ2-4; D unclear. CDR3 length: 16 residues. CDR1 SGHRS and CDR2 YFSETQ come from the germline V gene. Trimming took 6 bases from V and 4 from J, leaving 20 bases between them. The CDR3 DNA is TGCGCCAGCACCCTGGGTCGACCCGAACTAAAAAACATTCAGTACTTC. Its translation: CASTLGRPELKNIQYF. The whole variable domain, filled in from reference TRBV5-1 and TRBJ2-4, reads KAGVTQTPRYLIKTRGQQVTLSCSPISGHRSVSWYQQTPGQGLQFLFEYFSETQRNKGNFPGRFSGRQFSNSRSEMNVSTLELGDSALYLCASTLGRPELKNIQYFGAGTRLSVL.

J is TRBJ1-4 and V is TRBV28; TRBD1 matches at 9 bases. This CDR3 region has 15 residues. Germline CDR1 reads MDHEN; CDR2 reads SYDVKM. V lost 4 bases to trimming and J lost 10 bases; unmatched junction nucleotides: 10. CDR3 DNA sequence: TGTGCCAGCAGTTCTCCCTCGGGACAGGGCGGAAAACTGTTTTTT. Its translation: CASSSPSGQGGKLFF.

The sample holds one count of this clone. The gene calls are TRBV28 and TRBJ1-2; no firm D call. Germline V gene sequence: CDR1 MDHEN, CDR2 SYDVKM. V was pared by 3 bases and J by 4 bases, with 15 bases between. The CDR3 length is 15 residues. CDR3 amino acids: CASSFSSRPPYGYTF. CDR3 in DNA: TGTGCCAGCAGTTTCTCCTCTAGGCCCCCCTATGGCTACACCTTC.